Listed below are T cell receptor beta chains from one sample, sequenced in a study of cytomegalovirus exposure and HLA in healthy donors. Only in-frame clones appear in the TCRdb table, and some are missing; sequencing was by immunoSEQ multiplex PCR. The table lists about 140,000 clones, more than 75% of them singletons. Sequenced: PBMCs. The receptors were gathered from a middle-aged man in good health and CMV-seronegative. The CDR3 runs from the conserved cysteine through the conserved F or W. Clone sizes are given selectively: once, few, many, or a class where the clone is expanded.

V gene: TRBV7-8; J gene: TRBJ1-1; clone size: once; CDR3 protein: CASSLSGPGGSTEAFF
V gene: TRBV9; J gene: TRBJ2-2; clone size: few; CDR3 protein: CASSVVASGRLGELFF
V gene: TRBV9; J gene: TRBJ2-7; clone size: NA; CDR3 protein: CASSPGPTGSYEQYF
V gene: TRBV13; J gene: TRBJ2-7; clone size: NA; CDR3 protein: CASSLAARNEQYF
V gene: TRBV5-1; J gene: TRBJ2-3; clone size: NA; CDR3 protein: CASSLDLKSSDTQYF
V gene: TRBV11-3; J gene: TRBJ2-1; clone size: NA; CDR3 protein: CASSLGLAGVPYNEQFF
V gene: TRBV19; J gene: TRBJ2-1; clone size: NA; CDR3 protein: CASSLGGAPYNEQFF
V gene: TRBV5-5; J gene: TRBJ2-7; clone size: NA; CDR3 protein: CASSLGGHLYEQYF
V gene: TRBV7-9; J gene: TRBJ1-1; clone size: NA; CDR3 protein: CASSLGPEGEAFF
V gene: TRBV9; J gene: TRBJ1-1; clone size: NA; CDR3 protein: CASSVGKGENTLNTEAFF
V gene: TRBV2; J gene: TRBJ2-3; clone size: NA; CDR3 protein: CASSAMGQLSTDTQYF
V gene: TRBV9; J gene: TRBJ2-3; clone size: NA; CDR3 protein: CASSLRTGSADTQYF
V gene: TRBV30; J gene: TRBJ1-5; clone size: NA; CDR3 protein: CAWSATGGYQPQHF
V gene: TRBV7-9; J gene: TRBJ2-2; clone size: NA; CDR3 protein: CASSLGQGFAGELFF
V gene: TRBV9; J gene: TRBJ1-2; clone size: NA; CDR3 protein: CASSASRGPGYGYTF
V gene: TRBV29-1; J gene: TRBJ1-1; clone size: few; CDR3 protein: CSVPGGLTGGGTEAFF
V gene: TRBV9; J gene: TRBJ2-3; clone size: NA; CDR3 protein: CASSVGGGPPDTQYF
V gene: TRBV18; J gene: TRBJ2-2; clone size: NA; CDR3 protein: CASSRDRLGNTGELFF
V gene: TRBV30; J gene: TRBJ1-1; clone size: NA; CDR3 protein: CAWSEGGAEAFF
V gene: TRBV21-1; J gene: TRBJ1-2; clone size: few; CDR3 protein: CASSTTGANYGYTF
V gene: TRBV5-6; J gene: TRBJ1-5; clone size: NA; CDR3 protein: CASSLRDRGNQPQHF
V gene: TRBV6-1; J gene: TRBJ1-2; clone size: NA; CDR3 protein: CASSEKDRGKYGYTF
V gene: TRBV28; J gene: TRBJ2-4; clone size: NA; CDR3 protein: CASSEPGQAGLAKNIQYF
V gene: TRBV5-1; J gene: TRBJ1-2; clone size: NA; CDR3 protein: CASSSGQGDYGYTF
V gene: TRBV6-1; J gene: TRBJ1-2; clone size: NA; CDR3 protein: CASSGDRPIGYTF
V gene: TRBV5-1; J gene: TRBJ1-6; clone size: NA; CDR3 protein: CASSLEGSGNSPLHF
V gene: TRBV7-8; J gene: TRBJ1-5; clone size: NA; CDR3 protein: CASSHLTGDQPQHF
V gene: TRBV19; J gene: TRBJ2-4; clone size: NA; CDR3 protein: CASSTPPGRKNIQYF
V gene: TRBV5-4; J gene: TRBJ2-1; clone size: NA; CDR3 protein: CASSNSGRAGNEQFF
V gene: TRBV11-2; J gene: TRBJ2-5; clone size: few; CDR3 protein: CASSSTRAGGETQYF
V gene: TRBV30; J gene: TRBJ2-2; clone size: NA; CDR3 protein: CAWSGSGTNTGELFF
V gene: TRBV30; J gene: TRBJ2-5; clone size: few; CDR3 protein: CAWSTGQGGETQYF
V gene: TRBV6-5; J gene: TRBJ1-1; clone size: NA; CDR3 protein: CASRRDRGKNTEAFF
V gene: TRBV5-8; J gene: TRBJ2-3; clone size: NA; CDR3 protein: CASSPTGTTDTQYF
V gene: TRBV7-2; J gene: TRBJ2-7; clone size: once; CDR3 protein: CASSLETSGSAHEQYF
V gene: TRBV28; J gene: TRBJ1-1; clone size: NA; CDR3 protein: CASRPGGWNTEAFF
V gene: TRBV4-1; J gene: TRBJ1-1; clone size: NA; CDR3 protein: CASSQDIGRGRTEAFF
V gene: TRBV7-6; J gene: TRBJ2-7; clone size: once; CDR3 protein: CASSSQGAASYEQYF
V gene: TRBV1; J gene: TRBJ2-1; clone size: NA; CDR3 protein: CTSSLRLAGTNEQFF
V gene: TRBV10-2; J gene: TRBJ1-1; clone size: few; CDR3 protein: CASMIQGNTEAFF
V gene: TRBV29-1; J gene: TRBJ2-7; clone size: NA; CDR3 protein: CSVYLGLHEQYF
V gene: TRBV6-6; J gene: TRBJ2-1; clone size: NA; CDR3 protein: CASSYRDRYNEQFF
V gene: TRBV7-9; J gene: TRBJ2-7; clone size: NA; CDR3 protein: CASSLGGDAYEQYF
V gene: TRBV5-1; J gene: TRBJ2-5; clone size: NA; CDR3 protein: CASSLSGAGQAAGAQYF
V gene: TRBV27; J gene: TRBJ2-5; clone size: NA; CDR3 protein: CASGGWTGRGEETQYF